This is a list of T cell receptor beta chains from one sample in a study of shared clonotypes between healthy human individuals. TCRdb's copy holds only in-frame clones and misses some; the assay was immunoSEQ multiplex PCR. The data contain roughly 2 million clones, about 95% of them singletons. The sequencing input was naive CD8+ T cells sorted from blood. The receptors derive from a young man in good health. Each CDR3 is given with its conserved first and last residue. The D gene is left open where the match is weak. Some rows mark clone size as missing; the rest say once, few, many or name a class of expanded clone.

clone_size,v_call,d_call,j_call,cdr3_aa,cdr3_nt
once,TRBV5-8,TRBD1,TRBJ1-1,CASGQGVNTEAFF,TGTGCCAGCGGACAGGGGGTAAACACTGAAGCTTTCTTT
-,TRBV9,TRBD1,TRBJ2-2,CASSVARTGGEYGELFF,TGTGCCAGCAGCGTAGCCCGGACAGGGGGCGAGTACGGGGAGCTGTTTTTT
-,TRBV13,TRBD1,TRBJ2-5,CASSFRAGLDRQYQETQYF,TGTGCCAGCAGCTTCCGGGCCGGTCTGGACAGGCAGTACCAAGAGACCCAGTACTTC
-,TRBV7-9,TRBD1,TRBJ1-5,CASSLAGTGGYQPQHF,TGTGCCAGCAGCTTAGCGGGGACAGGGGGCTATCAGCCCCAGCATTTT
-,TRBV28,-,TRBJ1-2,CASSLIRVDYGYTF,TGTGCCAGCAGTTTAATCAGGGTGGACTATGGCTACACCTTC
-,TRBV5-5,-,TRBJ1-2,CASSLEGNYGYTF,TGTGCCAGCAGCTTGGAAGGGAACTATGGCTACACCTTC
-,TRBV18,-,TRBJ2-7,CASSPMTENSYEQYF,TGTGCCAGCTCACCAATGACCGAAAATTCCTACGAGCAGTACTTC
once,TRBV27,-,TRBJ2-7,CASSPAIVGAYEQYF,TGTGCCAGCAGTCCGGCGATTGTGGGGGCGTACGAGCAGTACTTC
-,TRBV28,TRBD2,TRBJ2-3,CASSGPSGGTDTQYF,TGTGCCAGCAGTGGGCCTAGCGGGGGCACAGATACGCAGTATTTT
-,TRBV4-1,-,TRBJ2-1,CASSQVGTLQFF,TGCGCCAGCAGCCAAGTGGGGACCCTGCAGTTCTTC
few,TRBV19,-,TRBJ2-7,CASMNRQDADYEQYF,TGTGCCAGTATGAACCGGCAGGACGCAGACTACGAGCAGTACTTC
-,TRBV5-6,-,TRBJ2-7,CASSSRAGLQIYEQYF,TGTGCCAGCAGCTCTCGGGCGGGACTTCAAATCTACGAGCAGTACTTC
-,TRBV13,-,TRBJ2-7,CASSLGRNYEQYF,TGTGCCAGCAGCTTAGGCCGGAACTACGAGCAGTACTTC
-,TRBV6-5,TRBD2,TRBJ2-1,CASSYSTSGSSSEQFF,TGTGCCAGCAGTTACTCGACTAGCGGGAGCTCGAGTGAGCAGTTCTTC
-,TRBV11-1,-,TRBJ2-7,CASSLGKGKSYEQYF,TGTGCCAGCAGCTTAGGTAAAGGGAAATCCTACGAGCAGTACTTC
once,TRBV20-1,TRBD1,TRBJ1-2,CSARTGGFDTF,TGCAGTGCGAGGACAGGGGGCTTCGACACCTTC
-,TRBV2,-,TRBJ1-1,CASILGEGTEAFF,TGTGCCAGCATCCTGGGGGAAGGCACTGAAGCTTTCTTT
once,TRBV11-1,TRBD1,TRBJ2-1,CASSLVRTGSADEQFF,TGTGCCAGCAGCTTGGTCAGGACAGGGTCGGCGGATGAGCAGTTCTTC
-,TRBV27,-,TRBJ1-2,CASSFGQNYGYTF,TGTGCCAGCAGTTTCGGACAGAACTATGGCTACACCTTC
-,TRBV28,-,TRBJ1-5,CASSLSGGNQPQHF,TGTGCCAGCAGTTTATCGGGAGGCAATCAGCCCCAGCATTTT
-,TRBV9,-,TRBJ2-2,CASSLLGTGELFF,TGTGCCAGCAGCCTTCTGGGGACCGGGGAGCTGTTTTTT
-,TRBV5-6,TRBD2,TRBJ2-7,CASSLSGSWYEQYF,TGTGCCAGCAGCCTTAGCGGGAGTTGGTACGAGCAGTACTTC
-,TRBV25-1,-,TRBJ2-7,CASSAQGIHEQYF,TGTGCCAGCAGTGCTCAGGGTATCCACGAGCAGTACTTC
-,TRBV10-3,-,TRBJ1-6,CAIRAGIENSPLHF,TGTGCCATCAGAGCAGGGATTGAGAATTCACCCCTCCACTTT
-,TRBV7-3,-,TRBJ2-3,CASSLWGPDTQYF,TGTGCCAGCAGCTTATGGGGTCCAGATACGCAGTATTTT
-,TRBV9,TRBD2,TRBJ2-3,CASSVGLAADTQYF,TGTGCCAGCAGCGTAGGACTAGCAGCGGATACGCAGTATTTT
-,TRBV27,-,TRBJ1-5,CASSLARRDQPQHF,TGTGCCAGCAGTTTAGCCAGGAGGGATCAGCCCCAGCATTTT
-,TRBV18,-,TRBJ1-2,CASSPPGGNYGYTF,TGTGCCAGCTCACCACCGGGAGGGAACTATGGCTACACCTTC
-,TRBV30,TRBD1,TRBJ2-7,CAWDPGTGSSYEQYF,TGTGCCTGGGACCCTGGGACAGGGAGCTCCTACGAGCAGTACTTC
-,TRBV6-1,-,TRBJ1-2,CASSEWDGYTF,TGTGCCAGCAGTGAGTGGGATGGCTACACCTTC
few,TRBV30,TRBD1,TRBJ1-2,CAWSVAGGLAGYTF,TGTGCCTGGAGTGTAGCAGGGGGCCTCGCTGGCTACACCTTC
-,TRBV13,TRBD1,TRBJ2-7,CASSSAGQGAYEQYF,TGTGCCAGCAGCTCCGCGGGACAGGGGGCCTACGAGCAGTACTTC
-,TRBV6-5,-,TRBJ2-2,CASKSTGELFF,TGTGCCAGCAAAAGCACCGGGGAGCTGTTTTTT
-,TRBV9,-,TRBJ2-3,CASSISGGTDTQYF,TGTGCCAGCAGCATTAGCGGAGGCACAGATACGCAGTATTTT
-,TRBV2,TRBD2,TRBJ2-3,CASSERILAGNTQYF,TGTGCCAGCAGTGAAAGAATCCTAGCGGGAAATACGCAGTATTTT
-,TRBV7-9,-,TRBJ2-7,CASSTEGRSYEQYF,TGTGCCAGCAGCACCGAAGGACGCTCCTACGAGCAGTACTTC
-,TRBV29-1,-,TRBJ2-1,CSVVGDEQFF,TGCAGCGTTGTGGGTGATGAGCAGTTCTTC
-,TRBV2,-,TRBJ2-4,CASSPTSWGASNDKNIQYF,TGTGCCAGCAGCCCAACGAGCTGGGGAGCCAGCAACGACAAAAACATTCAGTACTTC
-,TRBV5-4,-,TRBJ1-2,CASSLEGDGYTF,TGTGCCAGCAGCTTGGAAGGGGACGGCTACACCTTC
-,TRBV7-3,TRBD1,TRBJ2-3,CASSLTGTGGRTDTQYF,TGTGCCAGCAGCTTAACGGGGACAGGGGGCCGCACAGATACGCAGTATTTT
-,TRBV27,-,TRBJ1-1,CASSFRGGSNTEAFF,TGTGCCAGCAGTTTCCGGGGAGGCAGTAACACTGAAGCTTTCTTT
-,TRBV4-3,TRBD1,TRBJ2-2,CASSDGQGIDGTGELFF,TGCGCCAGCAGCGACGGACAGGGGATCGACGGCACCGGGGAGCTGTTTTTT
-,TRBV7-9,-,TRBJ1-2,CASSLRAIDGYTF,TGTGCCAGCAGCTTAAGGGCTATTGATGGCTACACCTTC